A selection of T cell receptor beta chains follows, all from one sample in a study of monozygotic twins with inflammatory bowel disease. One entry per CDR3 protein, without DNA, is what TCRdb gives after re-calling the 5' RACE reads. The sample totals fewer than 550,000 distinct CDR3 sequences. The source material was blood. The receptors were gathered from a human donor with ulcerative colitis or Crohn's disease, or a healthy co-twin of an affected twin (not recorded which). CDR3s include the opening cysteine and the closing phenylalanine or tryptophan.

V: TRBV20-1
J: TRBJ1-5
CDR3: CSAWDSHSQPQHF

V: TRBV20-1
J: TRBJ2-1
CDR3: CSARDMGQGSYNEQFF

V: TRBV7-6
J: TRBJ2-6
CDR3: CASSLASISGANVLTF

V: TRBV20-1
J: TRBJ2-1
CDR3: CSAEGLNEQFF

V: TRBV29-1
J: TRBJ1-1
CDR3: CSVENRGRNTEAFF

V: TRBV12-3/TRBV12-4
J: TRBJ1-2
CDR3: CASSARTGGYGYTF

V: TRBV3-1
J: TRBJ2-7
CDR3: CASSRHANEQYF

V: TRBV6-1
J: TRBJ1-1
CDR3: CASLPSQGLPPPEAFF

V: TRBV19
J: TRBJ1-5
CDR3: CASRERRGNQPQHF

V: TRBV7-9
J: TRBJ2-3
CDR3: CASSPLMDTQYF

V: TRBV10-3
J: TRBJ2-3
CDR3: CAISDRNRDPDTQYF

V: TRBV6-1
J: TRBJ2-7
CDR3: CASSELGGGAYEQYF

V: TRBV5-6
J: TRBJ2-3
CDR3: CASSQTSRTDTQYF

V: TRBV18
J: TRBJ2-3
CDR3: CASSPGATPTDTQYF

V: TRBV20-1
J: TRBJ2-5
CDR3: CSATRTSGKETQYF

V: TRBV4-2
J: TRBJ1-5
CDR3: CASSQISDAQGYQPQHF

V: TRBV12-3/TRBV12-4
J: TRBJ1-1
CDR3: CASRRVTEAFF

V: TRBV9
J: TRBJ1-1
CDR3: CASSAPTVGTEAFF

V: TRBV3-1
J: TRBJ2-1
CDR3: CASKLRASGKNEQFF

V: TRBV13
J: TRBJ1-6
CDR3: CASSRRYNSPLHF

V: TRBV12-3/TRBV12-4
J: TRBJ2-4
CDR3: CASTQVAGVGINIQYF

V: TRBV7-2
J: TRBJ2-7
CDR3: CASSSTSGSSYEQYF

V: TRBV6-1
J: TRBJ2-4
CDR3: CASSTLTGGRNIQYF

V: TRBV5-4
J: TRBJ1-6
CDR3: CASSRDRVHSPLHF

V: TRBV28
J: TRBJ1-1
CDR3: CASSLTLGGEGVNTEAFF

V: TRBV5-4
J: TRBJ1-1
CDR3: CASSYGTGGDEAFF

V: TRBV7-3
J: TRBJ2-1
CDR3: CASSLGGTRGNNEQFF

V: TRBV27
J: TRBJ2-1
CDR3: CASSPPWSEQFF

V: TRBV20-1
J: TRBJ1-4
CDR3: CSARVSEHYEKLFF

V: TRBV7-2
J: TRBJ2-3
CDR3: CASSTIAGYTDTQYF

V: TRBV4-1
J: TRBJ1-6
CDR3: CASSQDGVGGRNPLHF

V: TRBV7-9
J: TRBJ2-3
CDR3: CATALQGTGFADTQYF

V: TRBV7-3
J: TRBJ2-1
CDR3: CASSLREGQRNEQFF

V: TRBV5-1
J: TRBJ2-3
CDR3: CASSLATRGGPTSGSTDTQYF

V: TRBV5-4
J: TRBJ2-7
CDR3: CASSLDQRYEQYF

V: TRBV7-2
J: TRBJ1-2
CDR3: CASSLVGRGYGYTF

V: TRBV5-4
J: TRBJ1-1
CDR3: CASSSPGISTEAFF

V: TRBV20-1
J: TRBJ2-1
CDR3: CSARALKRLADEQFF

V: TRBV20-1
J: TRBJ2-1
CDR3: CSARDGANLNEQFF

V: TRBV5-5
J: TRBJ1-6
CDR3: CASSLSGGAGSPLHF

V: TRBV20-1
J: TRBJ1-6
CDR3: CSAIGTGGYNSPLHF

V: TRBV10-3
J: TRBJ2-1
CDR3: CAIAGTSGRSGEQFF

V: TRBV20-1
J: TRBJ1-2
CDR3: CSAPGTGVVGYTF

V: TRBV5-1
J: TRBJ1-6
CDR3: CASSLDGSPLHF

V: TRBV5-1
J: TRBJ2-5
CDR3: CASSLSGTPQETQYF

V: TRBV6-2/TRBV6-3
J: TRBJ1-6
CDR3: CASSYVRDNSPLHF

V: TRBV5-6
J: TRBJ2-5
CDR3: CASTPSGGETQYF

V: TRBV4-2
J: TRBJ2-7
CDR3: CASSQEAGRYEQYF

V: TRBV30
J: TRBJ2-4
CDR3: CAWSLPPGIQYF

V: TRBV7-2
J: TRBJ1-6
CDR3: CASSLHNTYNSPLHF

V: TRBV5-4
J: TRBJ2-1
CDR3: CASSLRQGHNEQFF

V: TRBV28
J: TRBJ2-7
CDR3: CASSLSTLAGGSYEQYF

V: TRBV4-1
J: TRBJ2-2
CDR3: CASSQRPGGELFF

V: TRBV27
J: TRBJ1-1
CDR3: CASSARTGVLNTEAFF

V: TRBV5-1
J: TRBJ2-7
CDR3: CASSLGLGSASYEQYF

V: TRBV30
J: TRBJ2-1
CDR3: CAWSLRERVSYNEQFF

V: TRBV7-9
J: TRBJ1-2
CDR3: CASSQPGTGITYGYTF

V: TRBV28
J: TRBJ2-7
CDR3: CASTQSNRGLSYEQYF

V: TRBV12-3/TRBV12-4
J: TRBJ2-1
CDR3: CASSYSGSSAEEQFF